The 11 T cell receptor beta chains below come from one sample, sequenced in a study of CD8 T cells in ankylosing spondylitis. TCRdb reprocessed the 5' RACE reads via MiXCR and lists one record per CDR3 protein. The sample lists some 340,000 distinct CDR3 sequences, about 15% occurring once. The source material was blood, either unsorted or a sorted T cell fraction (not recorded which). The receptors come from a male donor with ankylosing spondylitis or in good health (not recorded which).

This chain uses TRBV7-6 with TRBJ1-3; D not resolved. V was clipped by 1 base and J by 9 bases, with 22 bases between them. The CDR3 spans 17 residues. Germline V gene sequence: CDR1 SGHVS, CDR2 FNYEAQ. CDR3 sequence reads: CASSLVKPGTSPGTIYF. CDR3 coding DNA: TGTGCCAGCAGCTTAGTCAAACCGGGCACTTCCCCGGGCACCATATATTTT.

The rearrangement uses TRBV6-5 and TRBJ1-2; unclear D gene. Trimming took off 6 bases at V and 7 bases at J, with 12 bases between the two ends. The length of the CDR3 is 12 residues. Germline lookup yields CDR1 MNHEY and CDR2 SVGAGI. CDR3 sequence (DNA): TGTGCCAGCAGCCCCCCGGACGGTGGCTACACCTTC. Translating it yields CASSPPDGGYTF.

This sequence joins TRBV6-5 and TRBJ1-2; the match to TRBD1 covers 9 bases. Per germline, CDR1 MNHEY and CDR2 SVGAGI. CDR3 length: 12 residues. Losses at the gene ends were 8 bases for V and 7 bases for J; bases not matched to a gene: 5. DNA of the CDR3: TGTGCCAGCCGAACAGGGGGCGGTGGCTACACCTTC. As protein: CASRTGGGGYTF.

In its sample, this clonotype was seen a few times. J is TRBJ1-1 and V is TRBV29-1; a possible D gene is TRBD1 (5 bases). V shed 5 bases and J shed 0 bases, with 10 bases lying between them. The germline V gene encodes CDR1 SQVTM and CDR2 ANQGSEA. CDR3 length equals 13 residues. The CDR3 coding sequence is TGCAGCGTTTCGGGACTGATGAACACTGAAGCTTTCTTT. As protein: CSVSGLMNTEAFF. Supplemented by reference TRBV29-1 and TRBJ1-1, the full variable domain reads SAVISQKPSRDICQRGTSLTIQCQVDSQVTMMFWYRQQPGQSLTLIATANQGSEATYESGFVIDKFPISRPNLTFSTLTVSNMSPEDSSIYLCSVSGLMNTEAFFGQGTRLTVV.

CDR3 coding DNA: TGTGCCAGCAGTTCCACCGGGACAGGCGTAGGTACGGGTGGCTACACCTTC. It translates to CASSSTGTGVGTGGYTF. This chain links TRBV12-3 or TRBV12-4 with TRBJ1-2, with 8 positions matching TRBD1. V lost 4 bases to trimming and J lost 7 bases; unmatched junction nucleotides: 17. The CDR3 sequence is 17 residues long.

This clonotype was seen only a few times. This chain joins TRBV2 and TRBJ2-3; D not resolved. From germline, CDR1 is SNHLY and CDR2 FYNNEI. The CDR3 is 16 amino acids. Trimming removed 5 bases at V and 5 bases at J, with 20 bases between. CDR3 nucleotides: TGTGCCAGCAGTCAATCCCCGGGCCCAGGCGGAGATACGCAGTATTTT. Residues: CASSQSPGPGGDTQYF.

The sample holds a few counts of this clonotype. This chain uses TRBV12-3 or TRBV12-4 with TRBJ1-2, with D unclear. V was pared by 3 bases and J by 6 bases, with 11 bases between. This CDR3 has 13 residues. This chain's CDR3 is CASSFTAGNGYTF. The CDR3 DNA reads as TGTGCCAGCAGTTTCACGGCGGGGAATGGCTACACCTTC.

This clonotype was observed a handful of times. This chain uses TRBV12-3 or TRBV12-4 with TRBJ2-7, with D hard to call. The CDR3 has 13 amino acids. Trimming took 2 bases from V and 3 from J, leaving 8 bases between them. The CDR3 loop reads CASSLTAGYEQYF. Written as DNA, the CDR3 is TGTGCCAGCAGTTTAACGGCTGGCTACGAGCAGTACTTC.

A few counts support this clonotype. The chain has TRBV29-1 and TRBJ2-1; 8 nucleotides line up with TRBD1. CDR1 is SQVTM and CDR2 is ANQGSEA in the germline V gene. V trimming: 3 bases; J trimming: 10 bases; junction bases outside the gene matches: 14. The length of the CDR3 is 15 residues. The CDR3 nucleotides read TGCAGCGTTGAGGTTAGGACAGGGAAAATTAGGGAGCAGTTCTTC. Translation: CSVEVRTGKIREQFF.

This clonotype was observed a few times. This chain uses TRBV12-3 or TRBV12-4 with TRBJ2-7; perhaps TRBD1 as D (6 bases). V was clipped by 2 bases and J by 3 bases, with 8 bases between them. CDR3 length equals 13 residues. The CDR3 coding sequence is TGTGCCAGCAGTTTACAGGGGCTCTACGAGCAGTACTTC. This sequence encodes CASSLQGLYEQYF.

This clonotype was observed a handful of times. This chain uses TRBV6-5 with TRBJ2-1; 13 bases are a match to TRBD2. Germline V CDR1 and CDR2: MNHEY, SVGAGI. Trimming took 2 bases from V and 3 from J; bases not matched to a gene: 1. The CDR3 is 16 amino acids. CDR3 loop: CASSYRTSGGYNEQFF. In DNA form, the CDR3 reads TGTGCCAGCAGTTACCGGACTAGCGGGGGCTACAATGAGCAGTTCTTC.